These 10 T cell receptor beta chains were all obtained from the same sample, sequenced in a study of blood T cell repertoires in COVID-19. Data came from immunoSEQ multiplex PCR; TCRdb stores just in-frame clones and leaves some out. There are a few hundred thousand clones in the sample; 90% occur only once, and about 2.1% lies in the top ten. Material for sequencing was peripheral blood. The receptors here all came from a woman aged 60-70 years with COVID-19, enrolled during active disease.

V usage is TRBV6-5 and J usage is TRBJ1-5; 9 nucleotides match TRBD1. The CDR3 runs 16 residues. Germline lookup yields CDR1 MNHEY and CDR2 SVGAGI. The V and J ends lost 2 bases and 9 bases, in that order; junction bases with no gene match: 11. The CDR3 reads CASSYRWGQGPGPQHF. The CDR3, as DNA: TGTGCCAGCAGTTACCGTTGGGGACAGGGCCCTGGGCCCCAGCATTTT.

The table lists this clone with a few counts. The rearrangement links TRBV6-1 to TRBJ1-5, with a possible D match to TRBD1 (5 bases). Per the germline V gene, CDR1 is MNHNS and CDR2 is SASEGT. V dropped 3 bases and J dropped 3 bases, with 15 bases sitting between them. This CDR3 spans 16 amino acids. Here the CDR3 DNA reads TGTGCCAGCAGTGATAATCTACAGGCCATCAATCAGCCCCAGCATTTT. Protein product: CASSDNLQAINQPQHF.

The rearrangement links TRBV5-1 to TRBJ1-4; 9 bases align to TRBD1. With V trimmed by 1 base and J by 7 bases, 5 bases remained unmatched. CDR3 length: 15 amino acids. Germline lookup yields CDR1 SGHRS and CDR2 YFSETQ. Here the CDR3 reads CASSLQGTGSEKLFF. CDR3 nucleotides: TGCGCCAGCAGCTTGCAGGGGACAGGGAGTGAAAAACTGTTTTTT.

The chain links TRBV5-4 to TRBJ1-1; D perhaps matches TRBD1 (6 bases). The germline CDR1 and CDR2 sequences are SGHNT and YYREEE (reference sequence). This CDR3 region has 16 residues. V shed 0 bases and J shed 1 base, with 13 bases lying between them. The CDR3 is CASSLGGGRRNTEAFF. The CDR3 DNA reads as TGTGCCAGCAGCTTGGGGGGGGGCAGAAGGAACACTGAAGCTTTCTTT.

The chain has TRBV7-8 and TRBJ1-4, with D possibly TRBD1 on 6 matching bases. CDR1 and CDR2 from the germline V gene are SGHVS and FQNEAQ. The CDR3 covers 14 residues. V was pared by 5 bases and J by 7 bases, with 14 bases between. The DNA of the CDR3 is TGTGCCAGCAGCCGAGCGGGGGGGCCTGAAAAACTGTTTTTT. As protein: CASSRAGGPEKLFF. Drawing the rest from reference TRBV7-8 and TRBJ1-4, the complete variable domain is GAGVSQSPRYKVAKRGQDVALRCDPISGHVSLFWYQQALGQGPEFLTYFQNEAQLDKSGLPSDRFFAERPEGSVSTLKIQRTQQEDSAVYLCASSRAGGPEKLFFGSGTQLSVL.

In nucleotides, the CDR3 is TGTGCCAGCAGCCCCCAGACAGTTGGGAATCAGCCCCAGCATTTT. Translation: CASSPQTVGNQPQHF. The rearrangement uses TRBV7-2 and TRBJ1-5; D is perhaps TRBD1 (5 bases). The germline V gene encodes CDR1 SGHTA and CDR2 FQGNSA. CDR3 length: 15 residues. V gave up 5 bases and J gave up 4 bases, with 15 bases separating them.

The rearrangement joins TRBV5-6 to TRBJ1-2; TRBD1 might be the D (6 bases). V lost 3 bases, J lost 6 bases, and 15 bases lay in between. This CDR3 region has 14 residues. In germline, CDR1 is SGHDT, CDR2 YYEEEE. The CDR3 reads CASSSRTVRHGYTF. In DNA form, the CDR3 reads TGTGCCAGCAGCTCCAGGACAGTTCGGCATGGCTACACCTTC.

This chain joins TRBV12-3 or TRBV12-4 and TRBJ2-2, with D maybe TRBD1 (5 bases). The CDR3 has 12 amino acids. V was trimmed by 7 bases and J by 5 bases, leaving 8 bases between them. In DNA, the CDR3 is TGTGCCAGCAAACAGGAGACCGGGGAGCTGTTTTTT. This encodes CASKQETGELFF.

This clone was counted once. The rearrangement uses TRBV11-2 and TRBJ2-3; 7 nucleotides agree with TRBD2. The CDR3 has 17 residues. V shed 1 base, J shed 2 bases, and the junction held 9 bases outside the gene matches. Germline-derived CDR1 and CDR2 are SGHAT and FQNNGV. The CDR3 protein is CASSLGRLAVLTDTQYF. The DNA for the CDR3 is TGTGCCAGCAGCTTAGGTCGGCTAGCGGTCCTCACAGATACGCAGTATTTT.

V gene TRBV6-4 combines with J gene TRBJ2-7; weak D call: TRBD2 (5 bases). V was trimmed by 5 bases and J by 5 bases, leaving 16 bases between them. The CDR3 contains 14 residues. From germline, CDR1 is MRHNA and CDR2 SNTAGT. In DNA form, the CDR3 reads TGTGCCAGCAGTCGTACTCAGAGGGCACACGAGCAGTACTTC. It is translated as CASSRTQRAHEQYF.